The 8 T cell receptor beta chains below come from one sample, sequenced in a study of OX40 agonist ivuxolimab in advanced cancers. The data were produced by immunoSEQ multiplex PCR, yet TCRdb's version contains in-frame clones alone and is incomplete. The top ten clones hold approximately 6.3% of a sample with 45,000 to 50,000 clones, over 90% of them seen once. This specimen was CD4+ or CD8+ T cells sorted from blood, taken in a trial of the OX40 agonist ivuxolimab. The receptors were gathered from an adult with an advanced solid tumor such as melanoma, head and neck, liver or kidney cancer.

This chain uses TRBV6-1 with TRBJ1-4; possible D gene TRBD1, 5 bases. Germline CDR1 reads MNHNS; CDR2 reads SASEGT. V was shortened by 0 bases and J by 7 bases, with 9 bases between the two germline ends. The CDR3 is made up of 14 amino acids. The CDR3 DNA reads TGTGCCAGCAGTGAAGCCCAGGGAAGTGAAAAACTGTTTTTT. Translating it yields CASSEAQGSEKLFF.

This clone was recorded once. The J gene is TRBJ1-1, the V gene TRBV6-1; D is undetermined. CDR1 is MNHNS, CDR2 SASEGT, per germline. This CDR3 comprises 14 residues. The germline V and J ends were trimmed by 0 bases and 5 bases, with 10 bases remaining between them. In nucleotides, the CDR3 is TGTGCCAGCAGTGAAGCACTTACGGGAACTGAAGCTTTCTTT. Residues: CASSEALTGTEAFF.

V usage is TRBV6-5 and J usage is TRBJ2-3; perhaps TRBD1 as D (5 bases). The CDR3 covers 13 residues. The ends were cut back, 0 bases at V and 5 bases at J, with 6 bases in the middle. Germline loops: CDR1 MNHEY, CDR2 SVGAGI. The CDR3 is CASSYSGQDTQYF. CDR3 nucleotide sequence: TGTGCCAGCAGTTACTCGGGGCAAGATACGCAGTATTTT.

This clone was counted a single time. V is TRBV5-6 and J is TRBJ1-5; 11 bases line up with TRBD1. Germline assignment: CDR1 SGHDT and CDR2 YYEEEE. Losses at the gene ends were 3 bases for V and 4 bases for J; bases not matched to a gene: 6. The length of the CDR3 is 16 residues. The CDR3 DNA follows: TGTGCCAGCAGCTCCGGGACAGGGGGAAGTAATCAGCCCCAGCATTTT. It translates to CASSSGTGGSNQPQHF.

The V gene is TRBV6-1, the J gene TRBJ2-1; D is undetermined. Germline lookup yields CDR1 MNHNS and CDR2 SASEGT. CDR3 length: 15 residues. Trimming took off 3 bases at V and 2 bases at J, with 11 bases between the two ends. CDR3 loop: CASSDKTSPYNEQFF. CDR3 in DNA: TGTGCCAGCAGTGATAAGACATCCCCCTACAATGAGCAGTTCTTC.

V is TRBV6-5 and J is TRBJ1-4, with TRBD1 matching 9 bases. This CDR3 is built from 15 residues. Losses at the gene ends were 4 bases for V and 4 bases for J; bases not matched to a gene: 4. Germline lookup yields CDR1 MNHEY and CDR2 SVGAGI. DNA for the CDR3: TGTGCCAGCAGTTTGGGACAGGGAGGTAATGAAAAACTGTTTTTT. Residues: CASSLGQGGNEKLFF.

The CDR3 region has the DNA TGCGCCAGCAGCCCTAGCGGGGGGGCCAATGAGCAGTTCTTC. Translated: CASSPSGGANEQFF. The chain carries TRBV5-1 and TRBJ2-1; 12 nucleotides match TRBD2. The germline gives CDR1 SGHRS, CDR2 YFSETQ. The V gene end was trimmed by 4 bases and the J gene end by 6 bases; junction bases not matched to a gene: 2. This CDR3 is built from 14 residues.

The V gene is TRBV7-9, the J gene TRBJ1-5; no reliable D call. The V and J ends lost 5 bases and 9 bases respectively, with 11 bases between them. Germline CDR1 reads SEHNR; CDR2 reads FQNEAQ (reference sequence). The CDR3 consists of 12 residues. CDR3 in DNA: TGTGCCAGCAGCGCAGGCGGGCTGCCCCAGCATTTT. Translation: CASSAGGLPQHF.